Sequencing of this T cell receptor (beta chain) was carried out in a study of cytomegalovirus exposure and HLA in healthy donors. This clone was detected only a few times. The target antigen is unknown. Germline CDR1 and CDR2: MNHNS and SASEGT. CDR3 length: 13 residues. The ends lost 2 bases at V and 8 bases at J; junction bases unmatched: 4. Primers: 60 Vbeta forward and 13 Jbeta reverse. Some clones are missing from TCRdb's copy, which holds only in-frame ones; the method was immunoSEQ multiplex PCR. The sample has about 190,000 clones; roughly 77% are singletons. Notes on the study in general: Previously analyzed data showed that most TCR beta V segments were productive at a frequency of about 87% or about 30%.

This clonotype was obtained from a woman aged 50 to 65 in good health and CMV-seronegative. Specimen: PBMCs. V is TRBV6-1 and J is TRBJ2-7; 9 bases fit TRBD2. CDR3 amino acids: CASSESGRLKQYF. For the CDR3, the DNA is TGTGCCAGCAGTGAAAGCGGGAGGTTGAAGCAGTACTTC.